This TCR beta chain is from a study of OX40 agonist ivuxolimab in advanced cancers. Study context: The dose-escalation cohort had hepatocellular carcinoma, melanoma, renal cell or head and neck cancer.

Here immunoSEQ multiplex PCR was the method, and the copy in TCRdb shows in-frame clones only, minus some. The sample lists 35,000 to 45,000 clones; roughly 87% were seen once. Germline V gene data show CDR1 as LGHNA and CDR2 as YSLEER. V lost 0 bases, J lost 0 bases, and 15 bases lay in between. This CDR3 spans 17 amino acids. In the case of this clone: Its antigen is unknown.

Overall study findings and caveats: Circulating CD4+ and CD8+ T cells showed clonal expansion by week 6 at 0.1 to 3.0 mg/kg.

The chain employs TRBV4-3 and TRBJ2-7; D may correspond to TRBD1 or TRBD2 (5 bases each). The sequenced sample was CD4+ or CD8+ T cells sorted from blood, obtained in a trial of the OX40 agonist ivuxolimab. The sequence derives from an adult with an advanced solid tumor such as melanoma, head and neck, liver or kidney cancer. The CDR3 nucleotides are TGCGCCAGCAGCCAAGATGGTCCGGACGGGACCTCCTACGAGCAGTACTTC. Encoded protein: CASSQDGPDGTSYEQYF.